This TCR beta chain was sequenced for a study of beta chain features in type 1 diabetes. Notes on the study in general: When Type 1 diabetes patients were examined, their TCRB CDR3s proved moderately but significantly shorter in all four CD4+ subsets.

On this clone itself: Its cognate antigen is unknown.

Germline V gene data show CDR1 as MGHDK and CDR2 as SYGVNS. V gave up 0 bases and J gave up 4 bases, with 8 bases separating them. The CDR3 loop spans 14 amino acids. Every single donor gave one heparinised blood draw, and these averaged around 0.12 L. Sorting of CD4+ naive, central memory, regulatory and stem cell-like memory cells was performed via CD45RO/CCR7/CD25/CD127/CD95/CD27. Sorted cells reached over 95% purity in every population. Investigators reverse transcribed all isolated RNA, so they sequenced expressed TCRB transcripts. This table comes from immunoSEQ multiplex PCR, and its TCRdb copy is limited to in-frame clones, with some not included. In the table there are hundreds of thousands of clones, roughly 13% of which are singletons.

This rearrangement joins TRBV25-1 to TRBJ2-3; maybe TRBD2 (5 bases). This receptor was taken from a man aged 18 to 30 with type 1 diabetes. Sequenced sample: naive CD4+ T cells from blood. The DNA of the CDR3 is TGTGCCAGCAGTGAATATCGGGGTTCAGATACGCAGTATTTT. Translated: CASSEYRGSDTQYF.